A single sample gave rise to the 30 T cell receptor delta chains below, sequenced in a study of gamma-delta T cells after stem cell transplantation. TCRdb reprocessed the RT-PCR reads using CATT. This sample yields some 10,000 delta-chain clones, of which 1% to 1.5% are seen a single time; approximately 10% belongs to the top ten. Sample: gamma-delta T cells. These receptors all come from a human donor. It is not recorded whose cells these are; they may come from a transplant donor.

Regarding this clone: This same CDR3 is encoded by further DNA sequences in the sample. CDR3 protein: CACDTVGGGYAYGTDKLIF. The CDR3 region has the DNA TGTGCCTGTGACACCGTTGGTGGGGGGTACGCGTACGGAACCGATAAACTCATCTTT. The chain couples TRDV2 to TRDJ1; tentative D call: TRDD3 (6 bases). This CDR3 contains 19 residues. Per germline, CDR1 GEAIGNYY and CDR2 EKD. V lost 0 bases to trimming and J lost 2 bases, with 24 bases between them.

The chain links TRDV3 to TRDJ1; 10 bases agree with TRDD3. V gave up 4 bases and J gave up 1 base; unmatched junction bases: 27. Germline assignment: CDR1 TVYSNPD and CDR2 GDNSRS (reference sequence). The CDR3 contains 21 residues. CDR3 in DNA: TGTGCCTCCACCCCCTCCGAGGTACTGGGGGATCTTCGGGTGGGCACCGATAAACTCATCTTT. Translated, it gives CASTPSEVLGDLRVGTDKLIF. Complete variable domain (other parts from reference TRDV3 and TRDJ1): CDKVTQSSPDQTVASGSEVVLLCTYDTVYSNPDLFWYRIRPDYSFQFVFYGDNSRSEGADFTQGRFSVKHILTQKAFHLVISPVRTEDSATYYCASTPSEVLGDLRVGTDKLIFGKGTRVTVEP.

For this clone: It differs at one base from a far larger clone, so likely a read error. Additional DNA sequences in this sample encode the identical CDR3. The chain links TRDV2 to TRDJ3; TRDD3 aligns across 12 bases. CDR3 length equals 21 residues. Trimming removed 3 bases from V and 0 bases from J; junction bases left unmatched: 11. Per germline, CDR1 GEAIGNYY and CDR2 EKD. In DNA, the CDR3 is TGTGCCTGTGACCCAGTGCTGGGGGATACGCCGCCCTCCTGGGACACCCGACAGATGTTTTTC. It encodes CACDPVLGDTPPSWDTRQMFF.

This clone is medium-sized (0.01 to 0.1%). Other DNA sequences in the sample encode the same CDR3. The rearrangement joins TRDV2 to TRDJ1; D gene uncertain. This CDR3 has 17 residues. V lost 1 base and J lost 0, with 17 bases in between. The germline V gene has CDR1 GEAIGNYY and CDR2 EKD. In DNA, the CDR3 is TGTGCCTGTGACACGGTGGGAGGGAAAAGCCACACCGATAAACTCATCTTT. Translating gives CACDTVGGKSHTDKLIF.

The table lists this clone with a few counts. The chain is built from TRDV2 and TRDJ1; 8 positions match TRDD3. With 1 base clipped from V and 1 base from J, the junction kept 16 bases outside the gene matches. Germline CDR1 reads GEAIGNYY; CDR2 reads EKD. This CDR3 spans 19 amino acids. CDR3 nucleotide sequence: TGTGCCTGTGACACGCTCGCTATACTGGGGGCCCCCGGCACCGATAAACTCATCTTT. This sequence encodes CACDTLAILGAPGTDKLIF.

This clone qualifies as medium-sized. This chain connects TRDV2 to TRDJ1; 10 bases agree with TRDD3. V shed 0 bases and J 4 bases; nucleotides not matched to a gene: 4. The CDR3 loop spans 15 amino acids. Germline lookup yields CDR1 GEAIGNYY and CDR2 EKD. CDR3 loop: CACDTWGIQSDKLIF. The CDR3 DNA follows: TGTGCCTGTGACACCTGGGGGATACAAAGCGATAAACTCATCTTT.

Sample share makes this clone medium-sized. V usage is TRDV2 and J usage is TRDJ3; possibly TRDD3 for D (5 bases). Germline-derived CDR1 and CDR2 are GEAIGNYY and EKD. The CDR3 extends over 20 amino acids. Deletions cut 0 bases from V and 0 bases from J, with 17 bases between. CDR3 DNA sequence: TGTGCCTGTGACACCACCGGGGGCTCTACACACTCCTGGGACACCCGACAGATGTTTTTC. The encoded protein is CACDTTGGSTHSWDTRQMFF.

The CDR3 DNA reads TGTGCCTGTGACGGACCTCTGGGGGATACTTCCTGGGACACCCGACAGATGTTTTTC. Translated, it gives CACDGPLGDTSWDTRQMFF. The V call is TRDV2, the J call TRDJ3; 11 bases line up with TRDD3. V was pared by 3 bases and J by 1 base, with 7 bases of the junction left unmatched. The CDR3 totals 19 residues. Germline-derived CDR1 and CDR2 are GEAIGNYY and EKD.

A few counts support this clone. The V gene is TRDV2, the J gene TRDJ1, with TRDD3 identical over 13 bases. Germline CDR1 reads GEAIGNYY; CDR2 reads EKD. The V gene end was trimmed by 0 bases and the J gene end by 4 bases; junction bases not matched to a gene: 13. The CDR3 covers 19 residues. The CDR3 protein is CACDTVGLGDTTTGDKLIF. In DNA, the CDR3 is TGTGCCTGTGACACCGTCGGACTGGGGGATACGACTACAGGCGATAAACTCATCTTT.

As regards this clone: TCRdb's protein for this DNA is that of a much larger clone and differs from the translation at residue 9, likely a read error; the protein shown is the DNA translation. V and J are TRDV2 and TRDJ1, with 8 positions matching TRDD3. The CDR3 sequence is 19 residues long. The V gene's germline CDR1 is GEAIGNYY and CDR2 EKD. The junction had 22 bases not matched to a gene; V was cut back by 3 bases and J by 5 bases. CDR3 in amino acids: CACDPVRPRGYRAEDKLIF. The DNA for the CDR3 is TGTGCCTGTGACCCGGTAAGGCCTAGGGGATACCGGGCAGAGGATAAACTCATCTTT.

This clone has a handful of counts. A far larger clone is off by one base, so a read error is likely. Within the sample, other DNA sequences also encode this same CDR3. The chain has TRDV2 and TRDJ1; 7 nucleotides line up with TRDD3. CDR3 length: 15 amino acids. Germline V gene sequence: CDR1 GEAIGNYY, CDR2 EKD. CDR3 coding DNA: TGTGCCTGTGACGAGACTGGGGTCCTGGCCGATAAGCTCATCTTT. Protein: CACDETGVLADKLIF.

This clone was picked up a small number of times. This likely stems from a read error, as it lies one base from a far larger clone. Other DNA sequences within the sample encode an identical CDR3. This chain connects TRDV2 to TRDJ1; the D is unclear. This CDR3 spans 15 amino acids. Germline CDR1 reads GEAIGNYY; CDR2 reads EKD. The CDR3 DNA sequence: TGTGCCTGTGACACCGTAGGAGGCACACCCGATAAACTTATCTTT. This gives the protein CACDTVGGTPDKLIF.

This clone was picked up many times. Within the sample, other DNA sequences also encode this same CDR3. The genes are TRDV2 and TRDJ3; TRDD3 agrees at 7 bases. V was pared by 3 bases and J by 0 bases, with 7 bases of the junction left unmatched. Germline V gives CDR1 GEAIGNYY, CDR2 EKD. The CDR3 loop spans 18 amino acids. The CDR3 coding sequence is TGTGCCTGTGACGGAGGAGGATACGACTCCTGGGACACCCGACAGATGTTTTTC. This codes for CACDGGGYDSWDTRQMFF.

This clone was seen a few times. A much more abundant neighbour one base away suggests this may be a read error. V is TRDV2 and J is TRDJ3, with TRDD3 matching over 12 bases. There are 21 residues in the CDR3. Germline assignment: CDR1 GEAIGNYY and CDR2 EKD. The CDR3 coding sequence is TGTGCCTGTGACACCGTACTGGGGGATACACCTAGCTCCTGGGGCACCCGACAGATGTTTTTC. Translating it yields CACDTVLGDTPSSWGTRQMFF.

This clone was counted between two and nine times. The chain uses TRDV2 and TRDJ1, with 10 bases lining up with TRDD3. V was pared by 0 bases and J by 4 bases, with 19 bases of the junction left unmatched. Germline CDR1 is GEAIGNYY and CDR2 is EKD. The length of the CDR3 is 20 residues. The CDR3 spells CACDTLLNSGDTTTGDKLIF. CDR3 DNA: TGTGCCTGTGACACCCTTCTCAACTCGGGGGATACGACTACAGGCGATAAACTCATCTTT.

The chain links TRDV2 to TRDJ2; 10 positions agree with TRDD3. Germline CDR1 and CDR2: GEAIGNYY and EKD. The length of the CDR3 is 17 residues. V shed 2 bases and J 0 bases; nucleotides not matched to a gene: 5. This CDR3 reads CACDKLGDRALTAQLFF. The CDR3 DNA is TGTGCCTGTGACAAGCTGGGGGATAGGGCTTTGACAGCACAACTCTTCTTT.

In its sample, this clone was seen a few times. The V and J genes are TRDV2 and TRDJ3; 13 bases fit TRDD3. The length of the CDR3 is 22 residues. V lost 4 bases to trimming and J lost 0 bases; unmatched junction nucleotides: 14. The germline V gene encodes CDR1 GEAIGNYY and CDR2 EKD. The DNA of the CDR3 is TGTGCCTGTGAAGCACTACTGGGGGATACGCTCCCGAGCTCCTGGGACACCCGACAGATGTTTTTC. It encodes CACEALLGDTLPSSWDTRQMFF.

As regards this clone: TCRdb attributes to this sequence the protein of a much larger clone, which differs from the DNA translation at residue 5; a read error is likely, and the protein displayed is translated from the DNA. The chain employs TRDV2 and TRDJ1; 8 positions match TRDD3. Germline-derived CDR1 and CDR2 are GEAIGNYY and EKD. Unmatched junction bases numbered 16, after V lost 2 bases and J lost 0 bases. The CDR3 has 19 residues. The CDR3 coding sequence is TGTGCCTGTGACATCGTGGAACGTACTGGGGGTTTTAACACCGATAAACTCATCTTT. Its translation is CACDIVERTGGFNTDKLIF.

This clone was seen a handful of times. The rearrangement uses TRDV1 and TRDJ1; D possibly corresponds to TRDD2 (9 bases). The CDR3 consists of 19 residues. Germline CDR1 is TSWWSYY and CDR2 is QGS. V was cut by 5 bases and J by 1 base, with 26 bases left in between. The CDR3 is CALGTWPSYLGDVTDKLIF. CDR3 in DNA: TGTGCTCTTGGGACGTGGCCTTCCTACTTGGGGGATGTCACCGATAAACTCATCTTT.

Remarks on this clone: TCRdb lists the protein of a much larger clone for this DNA, which differs at residue 9, so this is likely a read error; the protein given here is translated from the DNA itself. The rearrangement uses TRDV2 and TRDJ1, with 7 positions matching TRDD3. J was trimmed by 5 bases and V by 4 bases; bases with no gene match: 9. Germline V gives CDR1 GEAIGNYY, CDR2 EKD. The CDR3 has 14 amino acids. The CDR3 spells CACDRVGDKDKLIF. The CDR3 bases are TGTGCCTGTGATAGAGTGGGGGACAAAGATAAACTCATCTTT.

The chain combines TRDV2 with TRDJ1, with a tentative D call TRDD3 (6 bases). Trimming cost V 1 base and J 7 bases, with 15 bases left between them. The CDR3 runs to 14 residues. Looked up from germline, CDR1 is GEAIGNYY and CDR2 is EKD. The CDR3 DNA follows: TGTGCCTGTGACACGTTGGGGGCGTCCGGTAAACTCATCTTT. Amino acid sequence: CACDTLGASGKLIF.

This clone appeared a few times. It differs at one base from a far larger clone, so likely a read error. Distinct nucleotide sequences in the sample also encode this CDR3. The genes are TRDV2 and TRDJ1, with D possibly matching TRDD3 (6 bases). The CDR3 spans 14 residues. The V gene's germline CDR1 is GEAIGNYY and CDR2 EKD. The chain's CDR3 is CACDTWGDTDKLIF. CDR3 nucleotide sequence: TGTGCCTGCGACACCTGGGGTGATACCGATAAACTCATCTTT.

Regarding this clone: Only one base separates this from a far larger clonotype, so it likely reflects a read error. Additional DNA sequences in this sample encode the identical CDR3. V gene TRDV2 combines with J gene TRDJ1; 13 nucleotides match TRDD3. Germline V gene data show CDR1 as GEAIGNYY and CDR2 as EKD. The CDR3 is made up of 18 amino acids. This CDR3 is CACDTLLGDTLGTDKLIF. The CDR3, as DNA: TGTGCGTGTGACACCCTACTGGGGGATACGCTGGGGACCGATAAACTCATCTTT.

CDR3 in DNA: TGTGCCTGTGACCCAGTACTGGGGGATACGGCCTCTTCCCACACCGATAAACTCATCTTT. Its protein product is CACDPVLGDTASSHTDKLIF. The chain joins TRDV2 to TRDJ1; 13 bases match TRDD3. CDR3 length: 20 residues. The J segment lost 0 bases and the V segment lost 3 bases, leaving 15 bases of the junction unmatched. From germline, CDR1 is GEAIGNYY and CDR2 EKD.

Details on this clone: TCRdb's entry gives the protein of a much larger clone, which mismatches this DNA's translation at residue 4, likely from a read error; the protein reported here is translated from the DNA. This chain joins TRDV2 and TRDJ1, with 8 bases matching TRDD3. V shed 5 bases and J 0 bases; nucleotides not matched to a gene: 10. The CDR3 is made up of 16 amino acids. Germline loops: CDR1 GEAIGNYY, CDR2 EKD. CDR3 coding DNA: TGTGCCTGTGGCATGATTGGGGGATCCAACACCGATAAACTCATCTTT. The encoded protein is CACGMIGGSNTDKLIF.

With regard to this clone: A read error is the likely source, as a far larger clone sits one nucleotide away. The CDR3 DNA follows: TGTGCCTGTGTCAATCTTCCTACGCGCTTTCCTACAGCACAACTCTTCTTT. This translates into CACVNLPTRFPTAQLFF. The V call is TRDV2, the J call TRDJ2; 8 bases are a match to TRDD2. V dropped 5 bases and J dropped 5; count of bases not matched to a gene: 15. Per the germline V gene, CDR1 is GEAIGNYY and CDR2 is EKD. The CDR3 is made up of 17 amino acids.

As for this clone: A far larger clone is only one base removed, so a read error is likely. Other DNA sequences within the sample encode an identical CDR3. V gene TRDV2 combines with J gene TRDJ1, with 13 bases lining up with TRDD3. CDR1 and CDR2 (germline): GEAIGNYY, EKD. This CDR3 is built from 19 residues. The CDR3 DNA is TGTGCCTGTGACACCGTGACTGGGGGATACGCGACTGGTACCGATAAACTCATTTTT. Its protein is CACDTVTGGYATGTDKLIF.

About this clone: This may arise from a read error, as a much more abundant clone is one base away. Other DNA sequences in the sample encode the same CDR3. V and J are TRDV2 and TRDJ1, with 9 bases that match TRDD3. Germline CDR1 and CDR2: GEAIGNYY and EKD. This CDR3 is 18 amino acids long. The CDR3, as DNA: TGCGCCTGTGACCCCATACCCCTCGCTGGGGGATACACCGATAAACTCATCTTT. It codes for CACDPIPLAGGYTDKLIF.

This clone came up many times. The chain couples TRDV2 to TRDJ1; the match to TRDD3 covers 7 bases. CDR1 GEAIGNYY and CDR2 EKD come from the germline V gene. CDR3 length: 19 amino acids. With 0 bases clipped from V and 0 bases from J, the junction kept 15 bases outside the gene matches. The CDR3 region is CACDTVNWGKASNTDKLIF. CDR3 bases: TGTGCCTGTGACACCGTCAACTGGGGAAAGGCCTCGAACACCGATAAACTCATCTTT.

This clone was seen only a few times. A far larger clone is a single base away, which makes a read error likely. Other DNA sequences in this specimen translate into the identical CDR3. The rearrangement joins TRDV2 to TRDJ1; 8 bases line up with TRDD3. The CDR3 has 19 residues. From germline, CDR1 is GEAIGNYY and CDR2 EKD. The CDR3 is CACDTVERTGGFNTDKLIF. The CDR3 nucleotides are TGTGCCTGTGACACCGTGGAACGTACTGGGGGTTTTAACACCGATAAACTCATATTT.